The 3 T cell receptor beta chains listed next were all sequenced from one sample in a study of blood T cells in healthy people across ages. The use of a sample-barcoded 5' primer and a J-beta primer mix characterized a second PCR of about 7 to 12 cycles. TCRdb reprocessed the 5' RACE reads with MiXCR, giving one entry per CDR3 protein. The sample lists 800,000 to 950,000 distinct CDR3 sequences, under 35% occurring once. These data also featured in a second study, about T cells of mothers and their children.

The sequenced material came from blood. The receptor source for this set is a woman aged 40 to 49 in good health.

V usage is TRBV2 and J usage is TRBJ1-6; the D gene is possibly TRBD1 (5 bases). Looked up from germline, CDR1 is SNHLY and CDR2 is FYNNEI. V was shortened by 0 bases and J by 14 bases, with 20 bases between the two germline ends. The CDR3 contains 16 residues. Here the CDR3 reads CASSEAKGTGGLALHF. The DNA of the CDR3 is TGTGCCAGCAGTGAAGCAAAAGGGACGGGGGGTTTGGCCCTCCACTTT.

This clonotype was seen only a few times. This clone may be a read error of a much larger clone one base away. The J gene is TRBJ2-1, the V gene TRBV20-1; 7 nucleotides line up with TRBD1. J lost 2 bases, V lost 5 bases, and 9 bases had no gene match. Germline-derived CDR1 and CDR2 are DFQATT and SNEGSKA (reference sequence). The CDR3 consists of 15 residues. CDR3 sequence: CSAGPSRGTYNEQFF. The CDR3 DNA follows: TGCAGTGCTGGACCCAGCAGGGGGACCTACAATGAGCAGTTCTTC.

The J gene is TRBJ2-5, the V gene TRBV5-1; 13 bases are shared with TRBD2. J gave up 5 bases and V 4 bases, and 8 bases lay outside the gene matches. Germline V gene lookup returns CDR1 SGHRS and CDR2 YFSETQ. The CDR3 has 16 residues. CDR3 bases: TGCGCCAGCAGCGGACTAGCGGGGGACCCGACGGAGACCCAGTACTTC. Its protein is CASSGLAGDPTETQYF.